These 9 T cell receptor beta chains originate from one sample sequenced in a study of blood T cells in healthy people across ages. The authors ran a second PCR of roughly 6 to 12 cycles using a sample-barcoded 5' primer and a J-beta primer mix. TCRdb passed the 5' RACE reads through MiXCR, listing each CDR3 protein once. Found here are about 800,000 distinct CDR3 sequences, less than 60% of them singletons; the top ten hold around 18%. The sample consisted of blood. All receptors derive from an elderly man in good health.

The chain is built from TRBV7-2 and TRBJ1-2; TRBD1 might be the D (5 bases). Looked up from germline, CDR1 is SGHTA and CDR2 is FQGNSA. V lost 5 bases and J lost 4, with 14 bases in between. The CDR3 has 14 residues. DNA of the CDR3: TGTGCCAGCAGCCCGCAGGGTACTCCCTATGGCTACACCTTC. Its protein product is CASSPQGTPYGYTF.

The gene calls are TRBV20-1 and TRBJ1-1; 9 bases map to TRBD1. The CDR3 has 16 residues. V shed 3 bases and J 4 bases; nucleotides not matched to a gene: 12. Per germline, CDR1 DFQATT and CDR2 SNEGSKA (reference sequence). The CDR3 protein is CSASLVGTGKFTEAFF. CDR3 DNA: TGCAGTGCTAGTCTAGTCGGGACAGGGAAGTTCACTGAAGCTTTCTTT.

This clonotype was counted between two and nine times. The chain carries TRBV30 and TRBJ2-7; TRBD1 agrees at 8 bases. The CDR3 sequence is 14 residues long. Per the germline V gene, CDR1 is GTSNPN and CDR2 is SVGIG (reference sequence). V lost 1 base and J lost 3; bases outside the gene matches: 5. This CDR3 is CAWSAGQGFYEQYF. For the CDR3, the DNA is TGTGCCTGGAGTGCCGGACAGGGTTTCTACGAGCAGTACTTC.

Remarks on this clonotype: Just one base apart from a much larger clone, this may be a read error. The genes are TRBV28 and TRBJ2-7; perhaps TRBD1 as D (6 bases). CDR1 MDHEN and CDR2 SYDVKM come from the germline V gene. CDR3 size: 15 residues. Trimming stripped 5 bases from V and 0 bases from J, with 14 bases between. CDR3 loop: CASSAPTGVSYEQYF. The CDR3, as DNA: TGTGCCAGCAGTGCTCCGACAGGAGTCTCCTACGAGCAGTACTTC.

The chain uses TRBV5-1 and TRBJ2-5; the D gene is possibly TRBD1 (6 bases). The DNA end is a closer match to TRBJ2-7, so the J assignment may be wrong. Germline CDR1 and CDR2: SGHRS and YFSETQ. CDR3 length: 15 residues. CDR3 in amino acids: CASSLEGRGRHEQYF. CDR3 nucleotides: TGCGCCAGCAGCTTGGAAGGCAGGGGTAGACACGAGCAGTACTTC.

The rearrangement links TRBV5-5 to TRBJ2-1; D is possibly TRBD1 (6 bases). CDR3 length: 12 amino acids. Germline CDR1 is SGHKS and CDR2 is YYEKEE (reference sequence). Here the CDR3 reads CASTSQGREQFF. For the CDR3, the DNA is TGTGCATCAACGTCCCAGGGGCGGGAGCAGTTCTTC.

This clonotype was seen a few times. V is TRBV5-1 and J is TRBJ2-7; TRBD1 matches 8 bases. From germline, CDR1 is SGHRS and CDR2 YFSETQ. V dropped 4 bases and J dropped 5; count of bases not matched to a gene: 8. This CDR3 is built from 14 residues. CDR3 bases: TGCGCCAGCAGCGATGGACAGGGTGGCAACGAGCAGTACTTC. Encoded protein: CASSDGQGGNEQYF.

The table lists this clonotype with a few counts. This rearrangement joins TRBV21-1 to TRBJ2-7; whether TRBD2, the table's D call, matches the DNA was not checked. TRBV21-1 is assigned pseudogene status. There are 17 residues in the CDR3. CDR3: CASSSPSTGDYSYEQYF. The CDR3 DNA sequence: TGTGCCAGCAGCTCTCCTAGTACAGGAGACTACTCCTACGAGCAGTACTTC.

CDR3 sequence (DNA): TGTGCCAGCAGCTTAGCGGTGCAGGGTAACTATGGCTACACCTTC. It yields the protein CASSLAVQGNYGYTF. This sequence joins TRBV11-2 and TRBJ1-2; tentatively, D is TRBD1 (5 bases). Trimming cost V 1 base and J 1 base, with 10 bases left between them. There are 15 residues in the CDR3. Germline loops: CDR1 SGHAT, CDR2 FQNNGV. Full variable domain (rest looked up from reference TRBV11-2 and TRBJ1-2): EAGVAQSPRYKIIEKRQSVAFWCNPISGHATLYWYQQILGQGPKLLIQFQNNGVVDDSQLPKDRFSAERLKGVDSTLKIQPAKLEDSAVYLCASSLAVQGNYGYTFGSGTRLTVV.